This TCR beta chain stems from a study of blood T cell repertoires in COVID-19. The overall study: Sources were T cells, B-cell-depleted T cells, or PBMCs; the material itself was cDNA or gDNA.

This CDR3 is 17 amino acids long. Germline values: CDR1 SGHVS, CDR2 FQNEAQ. The V end was cut by 2 bases, the J end by 2 bases, with 16 bases between. Authors' data handling: By means of reference gene primer amplification, nucleated cell counts were estimated. TCRdb's table, derived via immunoSEQ multiplex PCR, lists solely in-frame clones and lacks some. V, J and clone size were drawn from that table, and D and trimming were deduced from the DNA. The sample includes approximately 49,000 clones, less than 85% seen only once; the top ten take approximately 2.5%. Input material: peripheral blood. The chain employs TRBV7-8 and TRBJ2-4, with D tentatively TRBD1 (5 bases). The TCR originated in a man aged 50-59 years with acute or convalescent COVID-19. CDR3 sequence: CASSLLSGIITKNIQYF. The CDR3 DNA reads as TGTGCCAGCAGCTTACTCTCAGGGATCATAACCAAAAACATTCAGTACTTC.